This T cell receptor beta chain is from a study of blood T cell repertoires in COVID-19. Study overall: Whether acute or convalescent, the COVID-19 samples came from the United States, Italy and Spain. Sample material is recorded as cDNA or gDNA derived from T cells, B-cell-depleted T cells, or PBMCs.

Germline V gene lookup returns CDR1 MDHEN and CDR2 SYDVKM. The CDR3 covers 15 residues. Trimming took 3 bases from V and 5 from J; bases not matched to a gene: 6. As processed by the authors: The authors estimated nucleated cell counts from reference gene primer amplification. Sequencing used immunoSEQ multiplex PCR; TCRdb keeps in-frame clones, though not all of them. V and J calls and clone size come straight from that table; D and trimming were deduced from the DNA. The sample carries tens of thousands of clones, approximately 85% recorded once. The origin of this receptor is a human donor in a cohort sampled during active COVID-19. The donor label of this sample is uncertain. The V call is TRBV28, the J call TRBJ2-2, with TRBD2 identical over 7 bases. The sample taken for sequencing was peripheral blood. The chain's CDR3 is CASSFRQGGTGELFF. The CDR3 region has the DNA TGTGCCAGCAGTTTCAGGCAGGGAGGGACCGGGGAGCTGTTTTTT. Based on the CDR3 plus reference TRBV28 and TRBJ2-2, the full variable domain is DVKVTQSSRYLVKRTGEKVFLECVQDMDHENMFWYRQDPGLGLRLIYFSYDVKMKEKGDIPEGYSVSREKKERFSLILESASTNQTSMYLCASSFRQGGTGELFFGEGSRLTVL.